Sequencing of this T cell receptor (beta chain) was carried out in a study of cytomegalovirus exposure and HLA in healthy donors. Sequencing was performed with immunoSEQ multiplex PCR; in TCRdb, only in-frame clones are kept and a portion is missing. This sample has under 200,000 clones, with approximately 84% found just once. Germline lookup yields CDR1 SGHAT and CDR2 FQNNGV. Deletions cut 1 base from V and 1 base from J, with 17 bases between. CDR3 size: 18 residues. Comment on this clone: The antigen remains unidentified.

Study-wide points: There were some public TCRs occurring in many donors, but most TCR sequences were rare.

V usage is TRBV11-2 and J usage is TRBJ2-1; maybe TRBD2 (6 bases). The clonotype was recovered from a man aged 18 to 30 in good health and CMV-seropositive. The sequenced sample consisted of PBMCs. Written as DNA, the CDR3 is TGTGCCAGCAGCTTAGGCGGCGGGGTCATTGGGTCCTACAATGAGCAGTTCTTC. It specifies CASSLGGGVIGSYNEQFF.